This T cell receptor beta chain was sequenced in a study of T cells in localized non-small cell lung cancer. General observations from the study: Peak T cell clonality was found in uninvolved adjacent lung, exceeding tumor. Among blood samples, higher T cell density accompanied longer overall survival. In adjacent lung, a median about 50 of the top 100 tumor clones were found.

This clone was counted between two and nine times. Its antigen is currently unknown. Assay used: immunoSEQ multiplex PCR; TCRdb lists only in-frame clones, some missing. There are roughly 34,000 clones in the sample; about nine tenths occur only once, and less than 20% lies in the top ten. Sequencing was performed on peripheral blood mononuclear cells, taken before any cancer treatment. The receptor was isolated from a man between 40 and 69 years old with stage III lung adenocarcinoma.

The CDR3 DNA follows: TGTGCCAGCAGTAATACCGGGACTGGCTATGGCTACACCTTC. This codes for CASSNTGTGYGYTF. This chain uses TRBV27 with TRBJ1-2, with D possibly matching TRBD1 (5 bases). The V gene lost 5 bases and the J gene lost 4 bases, with 14 bases spanning the gap. Germline V gives CDR1 MNHEY, CDR2 SMNVEV (reference sequence). The CDR3 has 14 amino acids.